Described below is a single T cell receptor (beta chain) sequence and its context. What it recognizes is unknown. This sample stems from a study of T cell responses to AZD1222 COVID-19 vaccine. Sequenced by immunoSEQ multiplex PCR; TCRdb stores in-frame clones only, minus some. The sample includes around 160,000 clones, about 91% of them seen just once. Study results and limitations: It should be noted that donors were predominantly white British and more often female, and clonal diversity was possibly underestimated. A reported finding is that nearly half of spike-specific TCRs target unmutated variant regions. Repertoires were obtained solely post-peak T cell response.

The germline V and J ends were trimmed by 5 bases and 3 bases, with 14 bases remaining between them. The germline CDR1 and CDR2 sequences are MNHEY and SMNVEV (reference sequence). The CDR3 sequence is 14 residues long. The chain joins TRBV27 to TRBJ2-7, with D unclear. Specimen: peripheral blood, collected on day 0 of AZD1222 vaccination. This TCR came from an adult in good health. The CDR3 DNA sequence: TGTGCCAGCAGTCGTGGACGGAAGAGCTACGAGCAGTACTTC. Amino acid sequence: CASSRGRKSYEQYF.